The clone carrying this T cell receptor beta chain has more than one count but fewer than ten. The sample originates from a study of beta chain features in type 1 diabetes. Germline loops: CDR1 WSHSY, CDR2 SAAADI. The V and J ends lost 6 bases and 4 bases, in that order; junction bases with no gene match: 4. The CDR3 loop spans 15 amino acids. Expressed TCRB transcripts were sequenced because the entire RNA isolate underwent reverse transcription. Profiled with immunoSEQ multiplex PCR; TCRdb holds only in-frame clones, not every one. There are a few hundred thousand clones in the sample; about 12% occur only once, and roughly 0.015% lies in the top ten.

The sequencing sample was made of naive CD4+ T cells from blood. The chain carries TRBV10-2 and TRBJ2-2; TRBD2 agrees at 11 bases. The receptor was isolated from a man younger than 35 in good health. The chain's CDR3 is CASRLAGVSTGELFF. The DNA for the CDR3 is TGCGCCAGCAGACTAGCGGGGGTCAGCACCGGGGAGCTGTTTTTT.